This TCR beta chain was retrieved from a study of T cells expressing NK-cell markers. Study-level background: It was sorted CD3+CD56-NKG2C+, CD3+CD56+NKG2C- and CD3+CD56+NKG2C+ T cells that provided the TCR beta repertoires. HCMV seropositivity characterized seven of the eight sequenced donors, and seronegativity one. Study conclusions and caveats: A few donors likewise had their CD3+CD56-NKG2C+ fraction led by these clonotypes.

As to this clonotype: Its specificity is unknown.

The authors made TCR beta cDNA libraries by 5'RACE template switching. This switching added a universal primer site and UMIs. With the 5' RACE reads reprocessed, TCRdb shows one record per CDR3 protein and no DNA. This sample's table reports 400,000 to 550,000 distinct CDR3 sequences. The CDR3 is 14 amino acids. In germline, CDR1 is LNHDA, CDR2 SQIVND (reference sequence). The V and J genes are TRBV19 and TRBJ1-4; without DNA, the TCRdb call of TRBD1 cannot be checked. The sample comprised blood T cells: a sorted CD56 or NKG2C T cell subset, CD4+ or CD8+ T cells, or bulk PBMC T cells (not recorded which). The clonotype originates from a woman aged 18-69 years in good health. The CDR3 reads CASNPTGGNEKLFF.